This TCR beta chain came from a study of blood T cell repertoires in COVID-19. Authors' analysis steps: Reference gene primer amplification gave nucleated cell count estimates. The repertoire was sequenced with immunoSEQ multiplex PCR; TCRdb's copy has only in-frame clones and lacks some. The V and J calls and clone size were taken over from that table, and D and trimming were inferred from the DNA. The sample lists 250,000 or so clones; 60% to 75% were seen once. This clone was recorded only once. The V segment lost 5 bases and the J segment 2 bases; nucleotides outside the gene matches: 20. CDR1 is SQVTM and CDR2 is ANQGSEA in the germline V gene. This CDR3 contains 21 residues.

Sequenced: peripheral blood. This sequence originates from a woman aged 80 or over with acute or convalescent COVID-19. The gene calls are TRBV29-1 and TRBJ2-1; 14 bases agree with TRBD2. The DNA of the CDR3 is TGCAGCGTTTGTCTCCCGGGACTAGCGGGAGACCTCCTTTTTACCTACAATGAGCAGTTCTTC. Protein sequence: CSVCLPGLAGDLLFTYNEQFF.